The following is a TCR beta chain sequence with its context. Its antigen is currently unknown. This sample was taken from a study of cytomegalovirus exposure and HLA in healthy donors. Study observations and caveats: There were some public TCRs occurring in many donors, but most TCR sequences were rare.

The PCR had 60 Vbeta and 13 Jbeta primers. The data were produced by immunoSEQ multiplex PCR, yet TCRdb's version contains in-frame clones alone and is incomplete. The data show under 200,000 clones, 77% seen once. With 7 bases clipped from V and 2 bases from J, the junction kept 8 bases outside the gene matches. This CDR3 is 15 amino acids long. The germline V gene encodes CDR1 MDHEN and CDR2 SYDVKM. Input material: PBMCs. The chain links TRBV28 to TRBJ1-5; 7 bases map to TRBD1. The clonotype was recovered from a male donor in good health and CMV-seropositive. This CDR3 is CASIDQGGRNQPQHF. The CDR3 region has the DNA TGTGCCAGCATCGATCAGGGGGGACGCAATCAGCCCCAGCATTTT.